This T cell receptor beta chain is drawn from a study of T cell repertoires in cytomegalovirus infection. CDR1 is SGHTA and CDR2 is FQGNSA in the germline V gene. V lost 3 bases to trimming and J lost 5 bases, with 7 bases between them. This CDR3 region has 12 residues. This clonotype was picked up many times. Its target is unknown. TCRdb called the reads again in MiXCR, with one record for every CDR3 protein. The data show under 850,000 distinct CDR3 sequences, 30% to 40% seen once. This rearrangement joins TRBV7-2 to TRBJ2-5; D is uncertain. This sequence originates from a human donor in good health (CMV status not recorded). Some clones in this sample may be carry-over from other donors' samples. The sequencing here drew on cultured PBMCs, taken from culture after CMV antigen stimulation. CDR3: CASSFSWETQYF. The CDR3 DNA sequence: TGTGCCAGCAGCTTCTCTTGGGAGACCCAGTACTTC.